Listed below are T cell receptor beta chains from one sample, sequenced in a study of OX40 agonist ivuxolimab in advanced cancers. The assay was immunoSEQ multiplex PCR, and TCRdb's table has in-frame clones only and misses some. Of around 65,000 clones listed, 70% to 90% were seen once; the top ten hold approximately 0.33%. The sequencing used CD4+ or CD8+ T cells sorted from blood, collected in a trial of the OX40 agonist ivuxolimab. The source is an adult with an advanced solid tumor such as melanoma, head and neck, liver or kidney cancer. The conserved cysteine and the conserved F or W are not part of the CDR3 here. Each record gives: clone size, V gene, CDR3 protein. Rows give clone size only sometimes, using once, few, many, or a class for an expanded clone.

>-|TRBV18
ASSPATGGTNEKLF
>-|TRBV30
AWNGQSNTGELF
>-|TRBV5-1
ASSLAAGARTDTQY
>-|TRBV9
ASSVDRLSGNTIY
>-|TRBV6-5
ASSRRDGFNEKLF
>few|TRBV12-5
ASGNRDRDQPQH
>-|TRBV6-4
ASSAFPATNEKLF
>-|TRBV27
ASSLGQGMYGYT
>-|TRBV5-6
ASSLGLAGWLGELF
>-|TRBV11-1
ASSQKGSGAGTDTQY
>-|TRBV13
ASSLRGPGNTIY
>-|TRBV4-3
ASSQDHGGAGGANVLT
>-|TRBV19
ASTYTILSSYNSPLH
>-|TRBV5-1
ASGSLGNEQY
>-|TRBV7-9
ASSLAGDGKNEAF
>-|TRBV6-1
ASSVLQETDTQY
>-|TRBV27
ASRQWNTDTQY
>once|TRBV6-6
ASSYSGGRYEQF
>-|TRBV27
ASTTGTHGYT
>-|TRBV7-9
ASPAGARANVLT
>-|TRBV19
ASRTDPYGYT
>-|TRBV5-1
ASSLATGAKSYEQY
>-|TRBV27
ASSQGGGLYGYT
>-|TRBV4-3
ASSQDYTGGAFYEQY
>few|TRBV7-6
ASRTGVGETQY
>-|TRBV10-1
ASSEARGGGYT
>-|TRBV19
ATRTGPTDTQY
>-|TRBV19
ASSIGKTDQPQH
>-|TRBV9
ASSVGVMGAFMTEAF
>-|TRBV10-3
AISESDSGVDEQF
>-|TRBV30
AWTRIRGSSYNEQF
>-|TRBV7-2
ASSHDSSGNTIY
>-|TRBV9
ASSGPSGDNTIY
>-|TRBV6-5
ASTPGQGLEAF
>-|TRBV19
ASSWTGGNTGELF
>few|TRBV11-2
ASSFSGRTNYGYT
>-|TRBV6-1
ASIEGGSGANVLT
>-|TRBV6-1
TSSDSRTIYNEQF